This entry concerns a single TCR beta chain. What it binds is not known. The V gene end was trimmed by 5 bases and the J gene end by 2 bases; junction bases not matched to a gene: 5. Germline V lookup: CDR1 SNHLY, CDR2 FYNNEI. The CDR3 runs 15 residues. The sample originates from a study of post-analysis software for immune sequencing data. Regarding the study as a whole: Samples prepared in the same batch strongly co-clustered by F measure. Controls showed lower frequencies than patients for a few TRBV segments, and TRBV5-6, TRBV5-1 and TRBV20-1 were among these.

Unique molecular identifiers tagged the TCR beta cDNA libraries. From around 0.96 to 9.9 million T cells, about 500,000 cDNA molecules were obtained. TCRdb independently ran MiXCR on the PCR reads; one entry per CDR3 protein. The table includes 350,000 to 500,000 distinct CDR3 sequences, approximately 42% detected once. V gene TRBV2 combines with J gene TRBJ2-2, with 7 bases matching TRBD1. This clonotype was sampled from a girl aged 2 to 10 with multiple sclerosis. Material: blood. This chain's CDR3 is CASSPTGRNTGELFF. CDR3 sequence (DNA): TGTGCCAGCAGTCCGACAGGGAGAAACACCGGGGAGCTGTTTTTT.